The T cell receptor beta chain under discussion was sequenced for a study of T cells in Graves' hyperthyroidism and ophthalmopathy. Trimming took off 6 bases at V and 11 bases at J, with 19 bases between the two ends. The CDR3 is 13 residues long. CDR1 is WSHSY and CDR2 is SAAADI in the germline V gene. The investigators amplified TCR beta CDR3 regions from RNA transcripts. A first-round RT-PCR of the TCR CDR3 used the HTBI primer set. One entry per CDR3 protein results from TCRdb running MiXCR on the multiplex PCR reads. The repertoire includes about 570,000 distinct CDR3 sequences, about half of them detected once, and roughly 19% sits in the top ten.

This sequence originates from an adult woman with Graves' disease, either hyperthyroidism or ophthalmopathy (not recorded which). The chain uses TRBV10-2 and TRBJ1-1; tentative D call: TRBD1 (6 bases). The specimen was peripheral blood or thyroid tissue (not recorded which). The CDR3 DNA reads TGCGCCAGCAGCGGACAGCCGGGGGAGAGGGCTTTCTTT. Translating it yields CASSGQPGERAFF.